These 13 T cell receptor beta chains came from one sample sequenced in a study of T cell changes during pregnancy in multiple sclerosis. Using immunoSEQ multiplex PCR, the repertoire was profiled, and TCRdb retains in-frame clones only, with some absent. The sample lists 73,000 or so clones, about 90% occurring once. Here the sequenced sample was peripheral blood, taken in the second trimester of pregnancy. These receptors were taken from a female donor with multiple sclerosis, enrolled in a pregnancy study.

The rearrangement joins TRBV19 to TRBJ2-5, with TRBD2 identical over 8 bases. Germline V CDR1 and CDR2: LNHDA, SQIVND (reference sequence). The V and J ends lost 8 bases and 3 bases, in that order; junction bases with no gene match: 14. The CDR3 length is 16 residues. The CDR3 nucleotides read TGTGCCAGTGCGAAGCCCTTTAGCGGGGAGAAAGAGACCCAGTACTTC. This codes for CASAKPFSGEKETQYF.

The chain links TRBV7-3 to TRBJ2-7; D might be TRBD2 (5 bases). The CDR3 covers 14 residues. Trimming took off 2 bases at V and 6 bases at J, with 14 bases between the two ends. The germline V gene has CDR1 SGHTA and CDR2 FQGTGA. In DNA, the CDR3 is TGTGCCAGCAGCTTAGCCCCGGGTAGCGTCGAGCAGTACTTC. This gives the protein CASSLAPGSVEQYF.

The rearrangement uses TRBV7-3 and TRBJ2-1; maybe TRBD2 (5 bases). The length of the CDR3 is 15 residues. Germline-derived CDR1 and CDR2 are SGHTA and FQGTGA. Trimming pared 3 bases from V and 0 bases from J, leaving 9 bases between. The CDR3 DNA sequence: TGTGCCAGCAGCTTCGGACTGGGCTCCTACAATGAGCAGTTCTTC. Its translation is CASSFGLGSYNEQFF.

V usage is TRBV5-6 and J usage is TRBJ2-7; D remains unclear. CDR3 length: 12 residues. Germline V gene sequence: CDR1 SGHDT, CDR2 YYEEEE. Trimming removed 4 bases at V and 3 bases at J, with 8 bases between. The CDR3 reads CASSISGYEQYF. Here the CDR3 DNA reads TGTGCCAGCAGCATCTCGGGCTACGAGCAGTACTTC.

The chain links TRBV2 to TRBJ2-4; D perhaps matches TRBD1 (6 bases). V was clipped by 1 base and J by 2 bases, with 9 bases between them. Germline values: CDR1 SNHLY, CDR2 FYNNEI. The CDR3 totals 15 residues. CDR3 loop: CASSEDRAPKNIQYF. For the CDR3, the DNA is TGTGCCAGCAGTGAAGACAGGGCCCCCAAAAACATTCAGTACTTC. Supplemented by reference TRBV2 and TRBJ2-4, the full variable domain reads EPEVTQTPSHQVTQMGQEVILRCVPISNHLYFYWYRQILGQKVEFLVSFYNNEISEKSEIFDDQFSVERPDGSNFTLKIRSTKLEDSAMYFCASSEDRAPKNIQYFGAGTRLSVL.

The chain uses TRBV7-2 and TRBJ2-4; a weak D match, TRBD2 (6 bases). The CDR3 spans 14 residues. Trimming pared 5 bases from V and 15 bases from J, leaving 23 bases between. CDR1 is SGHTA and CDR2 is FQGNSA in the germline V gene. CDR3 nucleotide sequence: TGTGCCAGCAGCCCGACCATCTCTAGCGAGGGTCGGTACTTC. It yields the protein CASSPTISSEGRYF.

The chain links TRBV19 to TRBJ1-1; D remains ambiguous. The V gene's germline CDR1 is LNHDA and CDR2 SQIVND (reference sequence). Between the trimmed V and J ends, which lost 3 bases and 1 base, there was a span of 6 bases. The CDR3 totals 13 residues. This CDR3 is CASSIGRNTEAFF. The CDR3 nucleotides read TGTGCCAGTAGTATTGGGAGGAACACTGAAGCTTTCTTT.

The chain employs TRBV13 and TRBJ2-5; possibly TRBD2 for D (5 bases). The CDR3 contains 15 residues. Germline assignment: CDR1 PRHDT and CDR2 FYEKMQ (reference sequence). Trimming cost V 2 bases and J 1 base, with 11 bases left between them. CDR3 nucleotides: TGTGCCAGCAGCTTACTCCCGGGATTCCAAGAGACCCAGTACTTC. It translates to CASSLLPGFQETQYF.

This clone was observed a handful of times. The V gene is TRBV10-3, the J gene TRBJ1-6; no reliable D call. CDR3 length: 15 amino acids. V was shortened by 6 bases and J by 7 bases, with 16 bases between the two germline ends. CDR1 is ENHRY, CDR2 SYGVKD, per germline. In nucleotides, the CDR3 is TGTGCCATCAGAAAACAGCTAGAGGGCAATTCACCCCTCCACTTT. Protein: CAIRKQLEGNSPLHF.

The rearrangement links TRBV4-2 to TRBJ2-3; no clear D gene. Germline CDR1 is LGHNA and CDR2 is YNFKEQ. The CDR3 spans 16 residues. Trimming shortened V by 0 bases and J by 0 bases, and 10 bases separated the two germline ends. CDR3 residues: CASSQDPVVSTDTQYF. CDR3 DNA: TGTGCCAGCAGCCAAGATCCTGTTGTGAGCACAGATACGCAGTATTTT.

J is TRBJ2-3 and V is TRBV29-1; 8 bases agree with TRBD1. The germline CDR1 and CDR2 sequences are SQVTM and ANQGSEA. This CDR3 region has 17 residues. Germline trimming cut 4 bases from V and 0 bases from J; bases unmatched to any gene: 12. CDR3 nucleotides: TGCAGCGTTGCTTGGAGGGCAGGGGGCTTTAGCACAGATACGCAGTATTTT. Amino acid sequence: CSVAWRAGGFSTDTQYF.

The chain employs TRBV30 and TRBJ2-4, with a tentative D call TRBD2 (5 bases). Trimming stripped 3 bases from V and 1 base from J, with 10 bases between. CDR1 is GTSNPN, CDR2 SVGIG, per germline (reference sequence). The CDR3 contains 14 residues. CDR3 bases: TGTGCCTGGAGGGTCACGGGGGCCAAAAACATTCAGTACTTC. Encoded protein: CAWRVTGAKNIQYF.

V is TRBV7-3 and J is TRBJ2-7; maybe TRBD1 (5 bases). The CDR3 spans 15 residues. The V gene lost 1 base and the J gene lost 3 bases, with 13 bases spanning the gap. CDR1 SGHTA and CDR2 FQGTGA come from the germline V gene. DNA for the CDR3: TGTGCCAGCAGCTTAATCACAGGCTATGACTACGAGCAGTACTTC. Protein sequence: CASSLITGYDYEQYF.